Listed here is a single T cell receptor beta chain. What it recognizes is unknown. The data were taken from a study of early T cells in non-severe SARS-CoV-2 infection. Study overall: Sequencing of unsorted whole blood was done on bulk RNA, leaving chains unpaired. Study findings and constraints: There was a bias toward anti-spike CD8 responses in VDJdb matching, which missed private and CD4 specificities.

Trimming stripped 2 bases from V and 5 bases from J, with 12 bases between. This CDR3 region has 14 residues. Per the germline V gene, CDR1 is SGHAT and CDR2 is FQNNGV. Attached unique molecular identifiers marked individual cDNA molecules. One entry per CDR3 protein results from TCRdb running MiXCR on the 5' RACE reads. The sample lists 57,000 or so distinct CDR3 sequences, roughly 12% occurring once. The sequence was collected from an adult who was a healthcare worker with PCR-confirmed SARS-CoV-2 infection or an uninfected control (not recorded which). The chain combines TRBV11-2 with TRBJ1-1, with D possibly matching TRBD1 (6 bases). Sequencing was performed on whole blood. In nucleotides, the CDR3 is TGTGCCAGCAGCTTACAGGGGTATGGAACTGAAGCTTTCTTT. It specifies CASSLQGYGTEAFF.